This entry is about one T cell receptor beta chain. Its antigen is undetermined. All gene names here are mouse names. Read data end 1 residue before the CDR3 end; the end is taken from the germline J gene. The sample originates from a study of tissue T cells after allogeneic stem cell transplantation. Indicated time point: mouse harvest day 14 after allogeneic transplant. The graft held 10^6 splenic CD5+ T cells and 10^7 T-cell-depleted bone marrow cells. Tissues came from B6→BALB/c major-mismatch GVHD mice at day 7 or 14. This CDR3 contains 13 residues. Germline-derived CDR1 and CDR2 are SGHND and FRSKSL. Trimming stripped 5 bases from V and 3 bases from J, with 10 bases between. Sequencing used immunoSEQ multiplex PCR; TCRdb keeps in-frame clones, though not all of them. Of thousands of clones listed, approximately 45% were seen once; the top ten hold approximately 28%. Whole-study results and caveats: Tissue-detected TCR repertoire was only partly captured by blood and spleen T cells. Anatomically similar tissues had similar TCR repertoires within each patient. This small cohort was clinically heterogeneous, and sampling depth was a limitation.

This sequence was found in a female BALB/c mouse given C57BL/6 T cells with graft-versus-host disease after an allogeneic hematopoietic cell transplant. The chain links TRBV15 to TRBJ1-1, with D unresolved. The sample comprised gut tissue. CDR3 DNA, as far as it was read: TGTGCCAGCAGTCCTAGGCCCGACACAGAAGTCTTC. This sequence encodes CASSPRPDTEVF. The complete CDR3 reads CASSPRPDTEVFF.